Following are 4 T cell receptor beta chains from one sample sequenced in a study of control samples from healthy donors and cancer patients. Method: immunoSEQ multiplex PCR; TCRdb's copy keeps in-frame clones and lacks some. The top ten hold around 6.4% of the sample, which has 400,000 to 450,000 clones, 90% seen once. Sequencing input: PBMCs. These receptors all come from a man in his forties or fifties with head and neck cancer.

The CDR3 DNA is TGTGCCAGCAGCCCCGTTCTGCAGACAGGGATCTATGGCTACACCTTC. Translating it yields CASSPVLQTGIYGYTF. The rearrangement joins TRBV14 to TRBJ1-2, with TRBD1 matching 7 bases. The CDR3 runs 16 residues. Looked up from germline, CDR1 is SGHDN and CDR2 is FVKESK. The trim removed 4 bases at V and 4 bases at J, leaving 12 bases unmatched.

This chain links TRBV30 with TRBJ2-1; D unresolved. The CDR3 loop spans 12 amino acids. The V and J ends lost 4 bases and 7 bases respectively, with 11 bases between them. The V gene's germline CDR1 is GTSNPN and CDR2 SVGIG (reference sequence). The CDR3 DNA sequence: TGTGCCTGGATGACCCCTCTTAATGAGCAGTTCTTC. Translation: CAWMTPLNEQFF.

V and J are TRBV30 and TRBJ2-7; TRBD1 matches at 11 bases. From germline, CDR1 is GTSNPN and CDR2 SVGIG (reference sequence). With 5 bases clipped from V and 3 bases from J, the junction kept 15 bases outside the gene matches. The CDR3 is 17 residues long. The chain's CDR3 is CAWGEKSRDRGYYEQYF. CDR3 sequence (DNA): TGTGCCTGGGGAGAGAAATCCCGGGACAGGGGGTACTACGAGCAGTACTTC.

This chain uses TRBV15 with TRBJ2-3; D uncertain. The CDR3 is 14 amino acids. V lost 1 base, J lost 5 bases, and 10 bases lay in between. Per germline, CDR1 LNHNV and CDR2 YYDKDF (reference sequence). CDR3 loop: CATSRGPSGDTQYF. The CDR3 bases are TGTGCCACCAGCAGAGGTCCATCTGGAGATACGCAGTATTTT.